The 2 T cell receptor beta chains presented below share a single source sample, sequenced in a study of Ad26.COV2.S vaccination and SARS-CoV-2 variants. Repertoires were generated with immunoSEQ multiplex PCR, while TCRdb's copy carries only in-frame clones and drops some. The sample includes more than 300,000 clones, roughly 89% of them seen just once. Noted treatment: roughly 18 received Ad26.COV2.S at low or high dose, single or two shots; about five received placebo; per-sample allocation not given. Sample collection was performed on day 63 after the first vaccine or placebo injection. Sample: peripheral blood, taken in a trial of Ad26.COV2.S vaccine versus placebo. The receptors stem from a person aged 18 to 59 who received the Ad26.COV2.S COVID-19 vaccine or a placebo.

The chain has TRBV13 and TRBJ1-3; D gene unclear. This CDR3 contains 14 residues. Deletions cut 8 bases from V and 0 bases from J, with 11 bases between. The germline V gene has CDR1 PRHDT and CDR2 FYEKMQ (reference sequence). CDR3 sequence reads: CASSEEASGNTIYF. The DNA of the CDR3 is TGTGCCAGCTCTGAGGAGGCCTCTGGAAACACCATATATTTT.

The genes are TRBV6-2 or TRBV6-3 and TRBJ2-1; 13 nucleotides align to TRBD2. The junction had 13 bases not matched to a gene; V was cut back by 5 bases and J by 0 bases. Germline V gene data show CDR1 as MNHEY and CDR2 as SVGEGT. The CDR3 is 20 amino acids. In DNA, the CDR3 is TGTGCCAGCAGTGTCTTTCCGGGACTAGCGGGGAGCCGCTCCTACAATGAGCAGTTCTTC. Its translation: CASSVFPGLAGSRSYNEQFF.